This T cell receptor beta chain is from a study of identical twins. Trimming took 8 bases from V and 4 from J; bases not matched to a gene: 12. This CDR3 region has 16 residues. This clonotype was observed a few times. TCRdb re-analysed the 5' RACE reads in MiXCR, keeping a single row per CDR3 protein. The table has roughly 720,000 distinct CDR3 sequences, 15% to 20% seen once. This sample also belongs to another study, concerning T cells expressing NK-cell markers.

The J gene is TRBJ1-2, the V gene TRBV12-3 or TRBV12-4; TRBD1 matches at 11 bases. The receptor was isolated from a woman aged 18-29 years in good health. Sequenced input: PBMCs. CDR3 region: CASCPDRGRIGYGYTF. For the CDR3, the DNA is TGTGCCAGCTGTCCGGACAGGGGGCGCATTGGCTATGGCTACACCTTC.